A selection of T cell receptor beta chains follows, all from one sample in a study of OX40 agonist ivuxolimab in advanced cancers. Method: immunoSEQ multiplex PCR; TCRdb's copy keeps in-frame clones and lacks some. Of roughly 130,000 clones in the sample, 90% to 95% were seen once. The sequencing here drew on CD4+ or CD8+ T cells sorted from blood, taken in a trial of the OX40 agonist ivuxolimab. The receptors derive from an adult with an advanced solid tumor such as melanoma, head and neck, liver or kidney cancer. CDR3s include the opening cysteine and the closing phenylalanine or tryptophan. The D gene is left open where the match is weak. The size of a clone is reported for some rows only, either as once, few or many, or as a class for expanded clones.

j_call,d_call,clone_size,v_call,cdr3_nt,cdr3_aa
TRBJ2-7,TRBD1,.,TRBV5-5,TGTGCCAGCAGCTTGGCCGGGACAGAAACCTACGAGCAGTACTTC,CASSLAGTETYEQYF
TRBJ2-1,TRBD1,.,TRBV5-1,TGCGCCAGCAGCTTGGCCGGACAGGTTGCGTTCTTC,CASSLAGQVAFF
TRBJ2-1,TRBD2,.,TRBV5-5,TGTGCCAGCAGCTCCCTAGCGGGGGGGCCCAATGAGCAGTTCTTC,CASSSLAGGPNEQFF
TRBJ2-1,TRBD2,.,TRBV6-4,TGTGCCAGCAGTCTCGGGACTAGCGGGAGCACTGAGCAGTTCTTC,CASSLGTSGSTEQFF
TRBJ1-3,.,.,TRBV9,TGTGCCAGCAGCGTAGCGCCGTCCGGCACCATATATTTT,CASSVAPSGTIYF
TRBJ2-2,TRBD2,.,TRBV2,TGTGCCAGCAGTCAAACTAGCGGGAGTGTCGGGGAGCTGTTTTTT,CASSQTSGSVGELFF
TRBJ2-3,TRBD2,.,TRBV30,TGTGCCTGGACGGGGGGTAACACAGATACGCAGTATTTT,CAWTGGNTDTQYF
TRBJ2-2,TRBD1,.,TRBV5-5,TGTGCCAGCAGCCTAACAGGGACAGTACGCACCGGGGAGCTGTTTTTT,CASSLTGTVRTGELFF
TRBJ2-7,TRBD2,.,TRBV11-2,TGTGCCAGCAGACCTCAACGGAAAACTAGCGGGAATTGGTACGAGCAGTACTTC,CASRPQRKTSGNWYEQYF
TRBJ2-7,TRBD1,once,TRBV2,TGTGCCAGCAGCGGGACAGGGAACGAGCAGTACTTC,CASSGTGNEQYF